This T cell receptor beta chain was sequenced in a study of monozygotic twins with cystic fibrosis. TCRdb's copy holds only in-frame clones and misses some; the assay was immunoSEQ multiplex PCR. The sample has roughly 35,000 clones; 84% are singletons. Comments on this clone: Its antigen remains unknown.

Study findings and constraints: No link emerged between shared CDR3 counts and age, concordance or severity. J usage was most co-twin-similar in 8 of 16 pairs, V in 13. The repertoire was suggested to be naive-dominated, clonality median about 0.009. Monozygotic CF twin pairs shared significantly more nucleotide-identical clonotypes than unrelated CF individuals did.

Germline-derived CDR1 and CDR2 are LNHNV and YYDKDF (reference sequence). Trimming took off 4 bases at V and 4 bases at J, with 7 bases between the two ends. CDR3 length: 13 residues. The source is a girl aged 2 to 9 with cystic fibrosis. The sequenced sample was blood. The chain links TRBV15 to TRBJ2-2; D is unresolved. DNA of the CDR3: TGTGCCACCAGCATGTGGCTCACCGGGGAGCTGTTTTTT. It encodes CATSMWLTGELFF.